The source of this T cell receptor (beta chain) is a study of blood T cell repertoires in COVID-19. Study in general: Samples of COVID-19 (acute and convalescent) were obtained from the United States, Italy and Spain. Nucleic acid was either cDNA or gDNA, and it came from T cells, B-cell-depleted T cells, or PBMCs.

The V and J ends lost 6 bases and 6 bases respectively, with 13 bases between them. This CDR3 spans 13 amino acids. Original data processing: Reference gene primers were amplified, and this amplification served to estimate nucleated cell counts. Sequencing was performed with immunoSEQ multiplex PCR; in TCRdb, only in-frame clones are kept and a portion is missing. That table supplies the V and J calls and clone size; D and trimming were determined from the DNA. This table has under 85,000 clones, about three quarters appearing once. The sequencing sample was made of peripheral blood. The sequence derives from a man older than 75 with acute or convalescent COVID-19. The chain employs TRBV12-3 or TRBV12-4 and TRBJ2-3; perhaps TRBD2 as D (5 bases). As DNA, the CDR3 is TGTGCCAGCAGCAGTCAGGCGGGTGATACGCAGTATTTT. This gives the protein CASSSQAGDTQYF.